This paragraph covers one T cell receptor beta chain sequence. Its target antigen remains unknown. Base-call qualities are not available, and no considerably larger clone is one nucleotide away. At the junction V is shortened by 1 base and J by 5 bases; bases outside the gene matches: 6. From the cysteine through the phenylalanine, the CDR3 covers 15 amino acids. The entry retains the CDR3 DNA only, 45 bases that are in frame from base 1. The germline V gene gives CDR1 as MGHRA and CDR2 as YSYEKL. These data originate in a study of T cells after yellow fever vaccination (dated by TCRdb to between 2018 and 2021). For context, the study as a whole: The SMART-Seq v4 Ultra Low Input RNA kit was used to prepare libraries from fractions with low cell numbers. Bulk TCR alpha and beta repertoires were sequenced longitudinally to track T-cell clones before and after primary and booster YFV17D yellow fever vaccination. Bulk PBMC replicates and cell subsets were isolated from blood drawn at multiple timepoints before and after both primary and secondary immunization. The cohort comprised two healthy male donors, one aged 18 to 30 and one aged 30 to 40 years.

The intended sense of this specimen's treatment or condition label: live attenuated yellow fever vaccine strain. At each blood-draw timepoint, two biological replicates of bulk PBMCs were obtained. PBMCs were isolated from peripheral blood using a standard Ficoll-Paque protocol. TriZol was used to extract RNA from bulk PBMCs, from CD4 and CD8 fractions, and from dextramer-positive and dextramer-negative fractions. Sequencer: Illumina NovaSeq 6000. TCR cDNA was synthesized by 5'RACE template switching, which introduced a universal primer site and unique molecular identifiers. Priming of cDNA synthesis was performed from both the TCR alpha and TCR beta constant segments. Two PCR steps were used to amplify libraries, with sample barcodes and sequencing adapters being added in the second step. Sequencing of libraries was done on Illumina HiSeq 2500 (2x100 bp) or NovaSeq (2x150 bp). On the authors' methods: MIGEC was used to demultiplex reads and collapse the reads into UMI consensus sequences, and MiXCR was used for V(D)J alignment. Using edgeR on replicate PBMC samples, clonotypes were called vaccine-responding if FDR was below 0.01 and the log2 fold change was above 5 up to day 15. Each bulk clonotype was labeled CD4 or CD8 based on which sequenced repertoire, CD4 or CD8, contained the clonotype at higher abundance. Using fastp at Q25 and MiXCR, TCRdb reprocessed the public reads and kept productive beta chains. One record per CDR3 amino acid sequence lists the most common genes and DNA. The V and J calls and clone size are TCRdb's, not the authors'. The sample profile shows about 340,000 distinct CDR3 sequences; roughly 4.3% of them were found once. 20% to 25% of the sample belongs to the ten largest clones.

Study-level results and caveats: The secondary T-cell response was weaker than the primary response but faster, peaking on day 5 instead of day 15. Computational filtering was required because FACS-sorted repertoires could contain abundant contaminating clonotypes from the bulk population. A small share of clonotypes occurred in both CD4 and CD8 compartments, likely arising from convergent recombination. Most clones expanded after primary vaccination (96% of CD4 and roughly 88% of CD8) were re-detected after the booster, suggesting that broad memory maintenance occurred. Because only a couple of donors were included in the study, the extent to which the findings can be generalized is limited.

The source is a young man who received the YFV17D yellow fever vaccine. Sequenced material: PBMCs, taken 5 days after the yellow fever booster vaccination. This receptor chain uses TRBV4-1 and TRBJ2-5; TRBD1 lines up with 8 middle nucleotides. CDR3 region: CASSQGRGQVETQYF. The sequenced DNA is TGCGCCAGCAGCCAAGGCAGGGGGCAAGTGGAGACCCAGTACTTC.